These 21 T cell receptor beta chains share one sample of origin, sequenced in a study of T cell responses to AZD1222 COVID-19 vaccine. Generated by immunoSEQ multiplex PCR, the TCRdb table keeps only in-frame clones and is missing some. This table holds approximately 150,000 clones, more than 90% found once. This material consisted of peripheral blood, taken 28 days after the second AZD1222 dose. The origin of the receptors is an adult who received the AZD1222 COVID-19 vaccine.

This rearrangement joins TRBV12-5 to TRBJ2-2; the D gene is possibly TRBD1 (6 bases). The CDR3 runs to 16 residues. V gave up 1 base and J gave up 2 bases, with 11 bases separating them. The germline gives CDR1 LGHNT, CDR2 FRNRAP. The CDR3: CASGLGGRPNTGELFF. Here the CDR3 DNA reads TGTGCTAGTGGTTTGGGGGGGCGGCCCAACACCGGGGAGCTGTTTTTT.

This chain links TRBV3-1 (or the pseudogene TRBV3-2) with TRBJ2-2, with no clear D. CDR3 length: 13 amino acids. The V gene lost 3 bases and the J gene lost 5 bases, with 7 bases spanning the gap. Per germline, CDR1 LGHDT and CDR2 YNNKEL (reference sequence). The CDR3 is CASSHPVTGELFF. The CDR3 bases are TGTGCCAGCAGCCACCCCGTTACCGGGGAGCTGTTTTTT.

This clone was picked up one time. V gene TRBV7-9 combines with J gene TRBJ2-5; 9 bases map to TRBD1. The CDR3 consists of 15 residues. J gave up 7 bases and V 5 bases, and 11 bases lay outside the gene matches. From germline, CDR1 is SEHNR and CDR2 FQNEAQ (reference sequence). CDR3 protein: CASSREGQGIWTQYF. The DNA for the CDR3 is TGTGCCAGCAGCCGAGAGGGACAGGGCATTTGGACCCAGTACTTC.

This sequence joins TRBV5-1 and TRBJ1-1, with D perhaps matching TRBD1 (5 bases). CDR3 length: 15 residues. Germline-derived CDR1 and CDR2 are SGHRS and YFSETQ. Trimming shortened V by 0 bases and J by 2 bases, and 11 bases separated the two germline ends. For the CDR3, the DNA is TGCGCCAGCAGCTTGGTTGGGGCTTTCAACACTGAAGCTTTCTTT. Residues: CASSLVGAFNTEAFF.

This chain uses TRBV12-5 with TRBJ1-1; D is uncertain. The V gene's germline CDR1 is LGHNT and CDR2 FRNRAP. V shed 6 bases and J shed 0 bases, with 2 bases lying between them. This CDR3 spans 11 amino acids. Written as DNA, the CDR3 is TGTGCTAGTGGAATGAACACTGAAGCTTTCTTT. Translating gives CASGMNTEAFF.

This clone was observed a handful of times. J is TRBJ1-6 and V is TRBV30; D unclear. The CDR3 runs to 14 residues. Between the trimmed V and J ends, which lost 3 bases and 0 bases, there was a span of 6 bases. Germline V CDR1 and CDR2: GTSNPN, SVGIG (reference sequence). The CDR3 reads CAWRRSSYNSPLHF. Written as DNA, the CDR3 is TGTGCCTGGAGGAGGAGCTCCTATAATTCACCCCTCCACTTT.

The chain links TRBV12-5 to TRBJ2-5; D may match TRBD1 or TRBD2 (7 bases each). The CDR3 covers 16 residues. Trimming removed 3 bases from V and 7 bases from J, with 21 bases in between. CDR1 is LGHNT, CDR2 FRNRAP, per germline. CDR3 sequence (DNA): TGTGCTAGTGGTTTCGGTGGCCAGGGGGAGGGGAGGACCCAGTACTTC. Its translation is CASGFGGQGEGRTQYF.

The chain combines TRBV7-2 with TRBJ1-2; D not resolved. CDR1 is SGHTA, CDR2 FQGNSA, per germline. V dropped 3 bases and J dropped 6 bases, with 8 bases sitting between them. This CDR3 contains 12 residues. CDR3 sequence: CASSLVLDGYTF. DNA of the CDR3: TGTGCCAGCAGCTTGGTTTTGGATGGCTACACCTTC.

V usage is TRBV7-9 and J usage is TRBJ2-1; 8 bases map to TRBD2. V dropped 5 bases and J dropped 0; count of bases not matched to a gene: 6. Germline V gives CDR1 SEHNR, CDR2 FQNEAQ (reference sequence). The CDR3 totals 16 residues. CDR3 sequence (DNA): TGTGCCAGCAGCCCGAGAAGCGGGGGCTCCTACAATGAGCAGTTCTTC. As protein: CASSPRSGGSYNEQFF.

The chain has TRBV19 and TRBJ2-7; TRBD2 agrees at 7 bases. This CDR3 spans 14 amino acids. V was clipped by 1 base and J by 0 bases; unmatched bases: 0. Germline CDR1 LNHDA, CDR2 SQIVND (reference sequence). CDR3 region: CASSIGTSSYEQYF. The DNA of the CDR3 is TGTGCCAGTAGTATAGGGACTAGCTCCTACGAGCAGTACTTC.

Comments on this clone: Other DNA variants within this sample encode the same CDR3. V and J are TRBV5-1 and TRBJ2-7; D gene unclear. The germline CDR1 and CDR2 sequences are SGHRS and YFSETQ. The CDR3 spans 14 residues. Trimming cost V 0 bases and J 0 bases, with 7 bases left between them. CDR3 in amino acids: CASSLEVPSYEQYF. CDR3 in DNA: TGCGCCAGCAGCTTGGAGGTACCCTCCTACGAGCAGTACTTC.

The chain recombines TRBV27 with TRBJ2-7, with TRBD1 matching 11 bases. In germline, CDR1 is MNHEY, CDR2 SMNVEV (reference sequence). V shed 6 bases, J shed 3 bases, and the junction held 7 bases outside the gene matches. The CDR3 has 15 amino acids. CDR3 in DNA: TGTGCCAGCAGCCCAGGGACAGGGGGTTACTACGAGCAGTACTTC. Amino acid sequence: CASSPGTGGYYEQYF.

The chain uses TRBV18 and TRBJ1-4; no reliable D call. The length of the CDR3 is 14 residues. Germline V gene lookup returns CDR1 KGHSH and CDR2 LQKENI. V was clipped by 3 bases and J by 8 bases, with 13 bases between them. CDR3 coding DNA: TGTGCCAGCTCACCTCGTAGGGCCGAGGAAAAACTGTTTTTT. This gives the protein CASSPRRAEEKLFF.

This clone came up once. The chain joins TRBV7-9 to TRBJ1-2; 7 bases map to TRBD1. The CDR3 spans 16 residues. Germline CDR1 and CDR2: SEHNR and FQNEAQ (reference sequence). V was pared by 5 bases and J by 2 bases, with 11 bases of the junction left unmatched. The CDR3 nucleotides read TGTGCCAGCAGCGCTGTGGGTCCGGACAGGAACTATGGCTACACCTTC. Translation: CASSAVGPDRNYGYTF.

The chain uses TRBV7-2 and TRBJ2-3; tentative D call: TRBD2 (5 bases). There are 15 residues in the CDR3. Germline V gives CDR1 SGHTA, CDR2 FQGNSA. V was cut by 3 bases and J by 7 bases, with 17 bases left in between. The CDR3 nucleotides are TGTGCCAGCAGCTTCGTGAGCGGTTCCCCAAATACGCAGTATTTT. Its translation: CASSFVSGSPNTQYF.

Written as DNA, the CDR3 is TGTGCCAGTAGTATCTCCCCCGGGGACACCATATATTTT. Residues: CASSISPGDTIYF. This chain joins TRBV19 and TRBJ1-3; D not certain. The germline V gene encodes CDR1 LNHDA and CDR2 SQIVND (reference sequence). The CDR3 sequence is 13 residues long. V gave up 3 bases and J gave up 8 bases, with 11 bases separating them. Full variable domain (remainder filled in from reference TRBV19 and TRBJ1-3): DGGITQSPKYLFRKEGQNVTLSCEQNLNHDAMYWYRQDPGQGLRLIYYSQIVNDFQKGDIAEGYSVSREKKESFPLTVTSAQKNPTAFYLCASSISPGDTIYFGEGSWLTVV.

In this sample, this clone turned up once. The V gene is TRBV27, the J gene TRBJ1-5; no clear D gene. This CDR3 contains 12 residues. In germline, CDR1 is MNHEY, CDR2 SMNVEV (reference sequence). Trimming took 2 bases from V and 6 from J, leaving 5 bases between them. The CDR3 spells CASSLRGQPQHF. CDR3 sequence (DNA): TGTGCCAGCAGTTTACGTGGTCAGCCCCAGCATTTT.

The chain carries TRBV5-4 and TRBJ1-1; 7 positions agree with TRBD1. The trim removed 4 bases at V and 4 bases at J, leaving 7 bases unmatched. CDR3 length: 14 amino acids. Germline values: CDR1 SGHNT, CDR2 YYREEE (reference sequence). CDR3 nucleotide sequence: TGTGCCAGCAGCCTCTCCAGGGGGAGCACTGAAGCTTTCTTT. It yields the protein CASSLSRGSTEAFF.

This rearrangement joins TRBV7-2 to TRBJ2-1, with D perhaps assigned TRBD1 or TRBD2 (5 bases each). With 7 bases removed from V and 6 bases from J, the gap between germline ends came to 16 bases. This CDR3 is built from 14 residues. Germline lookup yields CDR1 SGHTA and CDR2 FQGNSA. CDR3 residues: CASNSLGVFNEQFF. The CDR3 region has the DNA TGTGCCAGCAACTCTTTGGGGGTCTTCAATGAGCAGTTCTTC.

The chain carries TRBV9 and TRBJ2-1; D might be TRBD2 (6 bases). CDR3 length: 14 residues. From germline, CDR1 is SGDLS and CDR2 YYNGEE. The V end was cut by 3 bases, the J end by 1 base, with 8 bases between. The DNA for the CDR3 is TGTGCCAGCAGCGCGACTAGTTCCTACAATGAGCAGTTCTTC. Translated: CASSATSSYNEQFF.

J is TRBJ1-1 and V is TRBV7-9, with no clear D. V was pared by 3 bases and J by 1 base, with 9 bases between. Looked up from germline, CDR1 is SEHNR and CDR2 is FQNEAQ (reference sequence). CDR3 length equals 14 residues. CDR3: CASSFTSANTEAFF. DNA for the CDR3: TGTGCCAGCAGCTTCACTTCGGCGAACACTGAAGCTTTCTTT.